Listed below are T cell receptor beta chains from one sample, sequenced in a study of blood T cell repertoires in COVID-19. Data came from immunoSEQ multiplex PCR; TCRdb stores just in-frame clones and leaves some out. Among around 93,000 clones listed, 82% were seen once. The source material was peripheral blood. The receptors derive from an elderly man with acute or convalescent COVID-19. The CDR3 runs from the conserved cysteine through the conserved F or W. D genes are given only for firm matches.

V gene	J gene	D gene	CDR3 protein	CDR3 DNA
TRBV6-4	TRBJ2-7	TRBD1	CASSAGETGGNEQYF	TGTGCCAGCAGTGCCGGAGAGACAGGGGGCAACGAGCAGTACTTC
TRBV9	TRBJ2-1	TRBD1	CASTPFDRENEQFF	TGTGCCAGCACCCCCTTCGACAGGGAGAATGAGCAGTTCTTC
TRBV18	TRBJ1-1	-	CASSPAQGEAFF	TGTGCCAGCTCACCGGCACAGGGTGAAGCTTTCTTT
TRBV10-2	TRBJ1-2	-	CASRGTGISYGYTF	TGCGCCAGCAGGGGTACAGGGATTTCCTATGGCTACACCTTC
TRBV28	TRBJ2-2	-	CASSLWAVNTGELFF	TGTGCCAGCAGTTTATGGGCGGTGAACACCGGGGAGCTGTTTTTT
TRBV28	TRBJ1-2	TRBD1	CASSLLGQGGYGYTF	TGTGCCAGCAGTTTACTCGGACAGGGAGGCTATGGCTACACCTTC
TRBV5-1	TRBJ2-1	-	CASSLGASGINEQFF	TGCGCCAGCAGCTTGGGGGCTTCGGGGATAAACGAGCAGTTCTTC
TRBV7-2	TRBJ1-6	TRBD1	CASSPQGSGSPLHF	TGTGCCAGCAGCCCACAGGGGAGTGGGTCACCCCTCCACTTT
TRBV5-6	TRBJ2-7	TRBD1	CASSPSWDRGRWYF	TGTGCCAGCAGCCCAAGCTGGGACAGGGGCCGGTGGTACTTC
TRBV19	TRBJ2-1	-	CASSIVPYNEQFF	TGTGCCAGTAGTATAGTTCCGTACAATGAGCAGTTCTTC
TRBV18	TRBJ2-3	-	CASSISTRRDFDTQYF	TGTGCCAGCTCAATATCGACTAGGAGGGACTTTGATACGCAGTATTTT